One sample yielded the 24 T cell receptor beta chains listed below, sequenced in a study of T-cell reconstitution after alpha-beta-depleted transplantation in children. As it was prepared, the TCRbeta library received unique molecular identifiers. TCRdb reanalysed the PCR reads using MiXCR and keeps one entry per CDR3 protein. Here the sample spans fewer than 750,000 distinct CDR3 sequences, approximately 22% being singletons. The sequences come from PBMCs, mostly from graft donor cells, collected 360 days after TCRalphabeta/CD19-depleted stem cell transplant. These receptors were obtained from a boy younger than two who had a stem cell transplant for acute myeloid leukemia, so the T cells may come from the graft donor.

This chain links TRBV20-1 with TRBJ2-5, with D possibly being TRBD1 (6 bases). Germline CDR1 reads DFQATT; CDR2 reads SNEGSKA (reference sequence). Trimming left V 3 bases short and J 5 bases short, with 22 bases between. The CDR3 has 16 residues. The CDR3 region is CSASSWTEGQEETQYF. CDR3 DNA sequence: TGCAGTGCTAGTTCATGGACAGAGGGGCAGGAGGAGACCCAGTACTTC.

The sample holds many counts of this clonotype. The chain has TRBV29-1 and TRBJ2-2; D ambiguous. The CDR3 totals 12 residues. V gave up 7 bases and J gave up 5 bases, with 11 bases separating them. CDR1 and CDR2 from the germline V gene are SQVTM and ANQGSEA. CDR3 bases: TGCAGCGGCGCAGTCAGAACCGGGGAGCTGTTTTTT. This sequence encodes CSGAVRTGELFF.

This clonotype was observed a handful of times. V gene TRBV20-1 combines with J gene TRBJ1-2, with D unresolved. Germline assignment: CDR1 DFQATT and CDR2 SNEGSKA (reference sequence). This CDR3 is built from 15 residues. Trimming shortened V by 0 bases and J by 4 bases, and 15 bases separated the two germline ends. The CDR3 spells CSARDPIPASYGYTF. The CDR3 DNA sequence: TGCAGTGCTAGAGATCCAATACCAGCGTCCTATGGCTACACCTTC.

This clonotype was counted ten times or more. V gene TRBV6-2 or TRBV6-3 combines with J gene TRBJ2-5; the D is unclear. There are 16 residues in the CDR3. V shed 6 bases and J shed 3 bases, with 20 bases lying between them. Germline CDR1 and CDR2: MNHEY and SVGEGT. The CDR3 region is CASSYLARPPEETQYF. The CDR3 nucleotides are TGTGCCAGCAGCTACCTCGCGCGGCCACCTGAAGAGACCCAGTACTTC.

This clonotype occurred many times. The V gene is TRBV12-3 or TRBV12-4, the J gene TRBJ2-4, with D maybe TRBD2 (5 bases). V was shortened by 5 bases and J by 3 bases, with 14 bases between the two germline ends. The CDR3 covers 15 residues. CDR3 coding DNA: TGTGCCAGCAGTGGATTGAGGGAGAGCAAAAACATTCAGTACTTC. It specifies CASSGLRESKNIQYF.

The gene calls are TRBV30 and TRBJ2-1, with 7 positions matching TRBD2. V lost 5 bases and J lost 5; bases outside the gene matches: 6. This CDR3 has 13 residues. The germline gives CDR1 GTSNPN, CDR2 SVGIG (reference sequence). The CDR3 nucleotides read TGTGCCTGGGCCAGGGACTACCACAATGAGCAGTTCTTC. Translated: CAWARDYHNEQFF.

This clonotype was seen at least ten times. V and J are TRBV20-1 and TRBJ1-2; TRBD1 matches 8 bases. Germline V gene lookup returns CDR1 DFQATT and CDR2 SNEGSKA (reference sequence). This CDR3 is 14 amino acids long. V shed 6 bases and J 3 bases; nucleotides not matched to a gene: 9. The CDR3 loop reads CSAWTGNIDYGYTF. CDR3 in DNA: TGCAGTGCCTGGACAGGGAATATAGACTATGGCTACACCTTC.

The CDR3 sequence is CSASNRASGNTIYF. Written as DNA, the CDR3 is TGCAGTGCTAGTAACAGGGCTTCTGGAAACACCATATATTTT. This chain uses TRBV20-1 with TRBJ1-3; possible D gene TRBD1, 6 bases. There are 14 residues in the CDR3. The V gene lost 3 bases and the J gene lost 1 base, with 10 bases spanning the gap. Germline CDR1 DFQATT, CDR2 SNEGSKA (reference sequence).

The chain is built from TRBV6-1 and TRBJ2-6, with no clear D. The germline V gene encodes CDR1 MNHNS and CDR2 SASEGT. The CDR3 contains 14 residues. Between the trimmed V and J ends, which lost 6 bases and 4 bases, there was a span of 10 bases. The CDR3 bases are TGTGCCAGCAGCGCTCTCGGAGGGGCCAACGTCCTGACTTTC. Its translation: CASSALGGANVLTF.

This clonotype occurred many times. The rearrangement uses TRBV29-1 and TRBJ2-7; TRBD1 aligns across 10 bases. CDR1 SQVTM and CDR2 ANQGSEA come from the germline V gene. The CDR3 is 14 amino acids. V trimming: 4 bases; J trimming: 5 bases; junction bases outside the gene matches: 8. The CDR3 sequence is CSVARQGARNEQYF. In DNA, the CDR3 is TGCAGCGTTGCCAGACAGGGGGCGAGGAACGAGCAGTACTTC.

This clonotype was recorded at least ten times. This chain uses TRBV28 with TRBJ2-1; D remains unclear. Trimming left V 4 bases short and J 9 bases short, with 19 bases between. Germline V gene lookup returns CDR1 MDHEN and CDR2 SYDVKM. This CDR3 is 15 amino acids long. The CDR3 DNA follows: TGTGCCAGCAGTTCTTTAGTGATCCGGCAGAGTGAGCAGTTCTTC. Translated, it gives CASSSLVIRQSEQFF. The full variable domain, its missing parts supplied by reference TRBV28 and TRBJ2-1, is DVKVTQSSRYLVKRTGEKVFLECVQDMDHENMFWYRQDPGLGLRLIYFSYDVKMKEKGDIPEGYSVSREKKERFSLILESASTNQTSMYLCASSSLVIRQSEQFFGPGTRLTVL.

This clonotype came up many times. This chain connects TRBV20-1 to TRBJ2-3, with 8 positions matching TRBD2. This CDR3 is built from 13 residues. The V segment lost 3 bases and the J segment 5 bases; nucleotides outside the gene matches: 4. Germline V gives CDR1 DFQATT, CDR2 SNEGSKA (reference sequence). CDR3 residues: CSARSGGIDTQYF. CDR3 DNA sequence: TGCAGTGCTAGGAGCGGGGGAATAGATACGCAGTATTTT.

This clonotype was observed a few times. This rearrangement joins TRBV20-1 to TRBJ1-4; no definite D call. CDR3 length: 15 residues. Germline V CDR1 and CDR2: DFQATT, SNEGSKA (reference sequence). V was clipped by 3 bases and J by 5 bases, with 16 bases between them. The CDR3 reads CSASQFGGKNEKLFF. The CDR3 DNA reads TGCAGTGCTAGTCAATTCGGAGGGAAGAATGAAAAACTGTTTTTT.

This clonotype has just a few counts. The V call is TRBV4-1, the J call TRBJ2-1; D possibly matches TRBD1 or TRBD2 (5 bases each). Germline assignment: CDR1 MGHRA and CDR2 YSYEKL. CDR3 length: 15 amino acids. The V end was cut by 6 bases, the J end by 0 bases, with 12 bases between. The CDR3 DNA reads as TGCGCCAGCAGGCGGTCAGGGAGCTCCTACAATGAGCAGTTCTTC. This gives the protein CASRRSGSSYNEQFF.

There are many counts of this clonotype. The CDR3 is CAWSSGGEPYNEQFF. The CDR3 DNA reads TGTGCCTGGAGTAGCGGGGGGGAACCGTACAATGAGCAGTTCTTC. This chain uses TRBV30 with TRBJ2-1, with 10 bases identical to TRBD2. Looked up from germline, CDR1 is GTSNPN and CDR2 is SVGIG (reference sequence). Trimming cost V 2 bases and J 4 bases; bases outside gene matches: 5. The CDR3 has 15 amino acids.

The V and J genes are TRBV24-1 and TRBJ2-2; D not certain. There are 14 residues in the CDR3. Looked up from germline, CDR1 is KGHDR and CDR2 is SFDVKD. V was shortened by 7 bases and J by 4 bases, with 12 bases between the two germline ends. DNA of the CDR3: TGTGCCACCAGGATGACACCGATCACCGGGGAGCTGTTTTTT. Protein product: CATRMTPITGELFF.

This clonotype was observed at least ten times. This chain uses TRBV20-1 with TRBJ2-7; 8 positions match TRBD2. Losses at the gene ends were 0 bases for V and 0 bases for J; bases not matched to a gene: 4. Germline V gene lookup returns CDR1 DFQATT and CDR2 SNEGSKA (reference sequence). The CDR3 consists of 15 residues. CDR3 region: CSARDREGTSYEQYF. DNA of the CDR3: TGCAGTGCTAGAGATCGGGAGGGGACCTCCTACGAGCAGTACTTC.

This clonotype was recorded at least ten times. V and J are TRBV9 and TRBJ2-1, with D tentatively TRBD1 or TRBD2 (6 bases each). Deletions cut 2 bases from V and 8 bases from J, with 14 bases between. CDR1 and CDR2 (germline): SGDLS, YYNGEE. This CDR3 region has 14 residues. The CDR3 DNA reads TGTGCCAGCAGCGTTTTGGAGGGGGGAGATGAGCAGTTCTTC. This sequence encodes CASSVLEGGDEQFF.

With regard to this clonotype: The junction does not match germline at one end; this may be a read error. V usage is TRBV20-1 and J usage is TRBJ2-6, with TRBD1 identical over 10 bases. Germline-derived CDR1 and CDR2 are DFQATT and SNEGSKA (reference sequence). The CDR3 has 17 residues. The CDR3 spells CCARAGTGDAGANVLTF. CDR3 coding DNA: TGCTGTGCTAGAGCCGGGACAGGGGACGCTGGGGCCAACGTCCTGACTTTC.

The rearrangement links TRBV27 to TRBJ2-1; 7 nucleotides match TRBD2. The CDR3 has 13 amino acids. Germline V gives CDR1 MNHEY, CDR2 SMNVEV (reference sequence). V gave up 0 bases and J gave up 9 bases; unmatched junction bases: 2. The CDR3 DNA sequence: TGTGCCAGCAGTTTATCCGGGGGGTTTGAGCAGTTCTTC. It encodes CASSLSGGFEQFF.

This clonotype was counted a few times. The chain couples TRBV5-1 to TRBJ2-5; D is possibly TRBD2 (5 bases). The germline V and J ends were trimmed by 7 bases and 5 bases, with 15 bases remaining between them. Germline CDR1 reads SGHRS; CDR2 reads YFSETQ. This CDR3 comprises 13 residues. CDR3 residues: CASRPPSHETQYF. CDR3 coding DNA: TGCGCCAGCCGGCCCCCTAGCCACGAGACCCAGTACTTC.

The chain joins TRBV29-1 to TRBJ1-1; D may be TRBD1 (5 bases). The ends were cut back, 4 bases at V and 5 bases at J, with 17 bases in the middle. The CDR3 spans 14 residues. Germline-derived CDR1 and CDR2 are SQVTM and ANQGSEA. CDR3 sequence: CSVGIGTWATEAFF. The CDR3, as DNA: TGCAGCGTTGGAATAGGGACTTGGGCGACTGAAGCTTTCTTT.

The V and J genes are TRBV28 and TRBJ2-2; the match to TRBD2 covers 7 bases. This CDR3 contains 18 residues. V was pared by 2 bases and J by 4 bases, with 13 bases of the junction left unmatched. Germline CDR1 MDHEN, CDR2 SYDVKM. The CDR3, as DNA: TGTGCCAGCAGTTTACTTCTGGGAAGGGAGGGAGGCACCGGGGAGCTGTTTTTT. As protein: CASSLLLGREGGTGELFF.

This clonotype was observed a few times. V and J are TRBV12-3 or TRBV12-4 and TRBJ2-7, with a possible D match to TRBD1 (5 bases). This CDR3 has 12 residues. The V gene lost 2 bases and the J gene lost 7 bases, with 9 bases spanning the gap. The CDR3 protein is CASSLTPGEQYF. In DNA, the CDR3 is TGTGCCAGCAGTTTAACCCCAGGGGAGCAGTACTTC.